Each of the 16 T cell receptor beta chains below was sequenced from the same sample in a study of blood T cell repertoires in COVID-19. Some clones are missing from TCRdb's copy, which holds only in-frame ones; the method was immunoSEQ multiplex PCR. The sample records more than 300,000 clones, approximately 90% being singletons. The sequenced sample was PBMCs or T cells enriched from blood (not recorded which). The receptor set was obtained from a woman aged 25 to 45 who had been exposed to COVID-19.

The chain is built from TRBV13 and TRBJ2-3; unclear D gene. The ends were cut back, 5 bases at V and 0 bases at J, with 18 bases in the middle. The germline gives CDR1 PRHDT, CDR2 FYEKMQ (reference sequence). This CDR3 has 17 residues. The CDR3 loop reads CASSIISRRRSTDTQYF. The CDR3 DNA follows: TGTGCCAGCAGCATAATCTCCCGCCGGCGGAGCACAGATACGCAGTATTTT.

To note about this clone: Other DNA sequences in this sample translate to the same CDR3. The chain employs TRBV19 and TRBJ1-5; D gene unclear. The CDR3 runs 14 residues. Trimming removed 3 bases from V and 3 bases from J, with 9 bases in between. CDR1 and CDR2 (germline): LNHDA, SQIVND (reference sequence). The CDR3 nucleotides are TGTGCCAGTAGTATGGGAGGGTCCAATCAGCCCCAGCATTTT. Amino acid sequence: CASSMGGSNQPQHF.

This clone was observed once. The CDR3 bases are TGTGCCAGCAGCTTATGGGGCTCTAGCACAGATACGCAGTATTTT. It specifies CASSLWGSSTDTQYF. The chain uses TRBV7-3 and TRBJ2-3; perhaps TRBD1 as D (5 bases). The CDR3 totals 15 residues. CDR1 SGHTA and CDR2 FQGTGA come from the germline V gene. The germline V and J ends were trimmed by 2 bases and 0 bases, with 9 bases remaining between them.

This chain uses TRBV4-1 with TRBJ1-2, with unresolved D. The germline V gene has CDR1 MGHRA and CDR2 YSYEKL. V lost 2 bases to trimming and J lost 4 bases, with 20 bases between them. The CDR3 length is 17 residues. CDR3 protein: CASSQPEEAVEFYGYTF. The CDR3 region has the DNA TGCGCCAGCAGCCAACCGGAAGAGGCAGTCGAATTCTATGGCTACACCTTC.

V and J are TRBV3-1 (or the pseudogene TRBV3-2) and TRBJ2-5; D perhaps matches TRBD2 (5 bases). In germline, CDR1 is LGHDT, CDR2 YNNKEL (reference sequence). The CDR3 runs to 14 residues. The V end was cut by 4 bases, the J end by 1 base, with 10 bases between. As DNA, the CDR3 is TGTGCCAGCAGCCCATGGGAGATCCAAGAGACCCAGTACTTC. As protein: CASSPWEIQETQYF.

The chain couples TRBV3-1 (or the pseudogene TRBV3-2) to TRBJ2-3; 11 bases are a match to TRBD2. Germline values: CDR1 LGHDT, CDR2 YNNKEL (reference sequence). The V segment lost 9 bases and the J segment 2 bases; nucleotides outside the gene matches: 7. This CDR3 region has 15 residues. Here the CDR3 DNA reads TGTGCCAGTTCTCTGACTAGCGGGGACACAGATACGCAGTATTTT. Translation gives CASSLTSGDTDTQYF.

The chain uses TRBV11-3 and TRBJ2-4; TRBD2 is a possible D gene (7 bases). Germline V gives CDR1 SGHNT, CDR2 YENEEA. The V end was cut by 5 bases, the J end by 7 bases, with 9 bases between. The CDR3 is made up of 12 amino acids. CDR3: CASSGGGNIQYF. CDR3 in DNA: TGTGCCAGCAGCGGCGGGGGCAACATTCAGTACTTC.

The chain has TRBV5-1 and TRBJ2-1, with 13 bases matching TRBD2. Losses at the gene ends were 3 bases for V and 6 bases for J; bases not matched to a gene: 12. Germline loops: CDR1 SGHRS, CDR2 YFSETQ. The CDR3 sequence is 18 residues long. As DNA, the CDR3 is TGCGCCAGCAGCTCTACCGGACTAGCGGGGGCGAAGGGCAATGAGCAGTTCTTC. The encoded protein is CASSSTGLAGAKGNEQFF.

J is TRBJ1-5 and V is TRBV2, with 9 bases fitting TRBD1. The CDR3 loop spans 15 amino acids. V shed 6 bases, J shed 2 bases, and the junction held 5 bases outside the gene matches. In germline, CDR1 is SNHLY, CDR2 FYNNEI. CDR3 nucleotides: TGTGCCAGCAGCCCGGACAGGGGAGGCAATCAGCCCCAGCATTTT. Amino acid sequence: CASSPDRGGNQPQHF. The full variable domain, its missing parts supplied by reference TRBV2 and TRBJ1-5, is EPEVTQTPSHQVTQMGQEVILRCVPISNHLYFYWYRQILGQKVEFLVSFYNNEISEKSEIFDDQFSVERPDGSNFTLKIRSTKLEDSAMYFCASSPDRGGNQPQHFGDGTRLSIL.

A few counts support this clone. This chain links TRBV4-2 with TRBJ1-2; D remains ambiguous. V lost 0 bases to trimming and J lost 4 bases, with 18 bases between them. The CDR3 runs 17 residues. Germline CDR1 LGHNA, CDR2 YNFKEQ. In DNA form, the CDR3 reads TGTGCCAGCAGCCAAGAAGCCACGAGGATGGGAGGCTATGGCTACACCTTC. As protein: CASSQEATRMGGYGYTF.

The rearrangement links TRBV6-5 to TRBJ1-3; D unclear. V was pared by 7 bases and J by 1 base, with 8 bases between. This CDR3 spans 13 amino acids. Germline-derived CDR1 and CDR2 are MNHEY and SVGAGI. The CDR3 sequence: CASTYESGNTIYF. The CDR3 bases are TGTGCCAGCACCTACGAATCTGGAAACACCATATATTTT.

The chain has TRBV13 and TRBJ1-1; a weak D match, TRBD1 (6 bases). V dropped 0 bases and J dropped 5 bases, with 7 bases sitting between them. This CDR3 region has 13 residues. Germline V gives CDR1 PRHDT, CDR2 FYEKMQ (reference sequence). DNA of the CDR3: TGTGCCAGCAGCTTAGGTAGGGGGACTGAAGCTTTCTTT. Protein: CASSLGRGTEAFF.

The chain carries TRBV4-2 and TRBJ1-4; 9 bases line up with TRBD1. V lost 4 bases to trimming and J lost 6 bases; unmatched junction nucleotides: 9. This CDR3 has 16 residues. Germline V CDR1 and CDR2: LGHNA, YNFKEQ. As DNA, the CDR3 is TGTGCCAGCAGCCGCTCACCGGGACAGGGAGATGAAAAACTGTTTTTT. Its translation: CASSRSPGQGDEKLFF.

This clone is a singleton in its sample. This sequence joins TRBV29-1 and TRBJ1-1; 7 bases agree with TRBD1. The V and J ends lost 8 bases and 4 bases, in that order; junction bases with no gene match: 10. The CDR3 has 13 residues. Germline CDR1 SQVTM, CDR2 ANQGSEA. CDR3: CSISGGRGTEAFF. In nucleotides, the CDR3 is TGCAGCATTTCAGGGGGGAGAGGCACTGAAGCTTTCTTT.

The CDR3 sequence is CASSPRQGVNSPLHF. For the CDR3, the DNA is TGCGCCAGCAGCCCGAGACAGGGAGTTAATTCACCCCTCCACTTT. The rearrangement links TRBV4-1 to TRBJ1-6, with 7 bases fitting TRBD1. Germline lookup yields CDR1 MGHRA and CDR2 YSYEKL. This CDR3 is 15 amino acids long. The V and J ends lost 4 bases and 6 bases, in that order; junction bases with no gene match: 6.

The V gene is TRBV7-9, the J gene TRBJ1-2; the match to TRBD1 covers 9 bases. CDR3 size: 17 residues. The germline gives CDR1 SEHNR, CDR2 FQNEAQ (reference sequence). Trimming at V came to 2 bases and at J to 3 bases, leaving 10 bases not matched to a gene. CDR3 in DNA: TGTGCCAGCAGCTTACATTTCGGGGACAGGGAGCACTATGGCTACACCTTC. Its protein product is CASSLHFGDREHYGYTF.